This T cell receptor (beta chain) was profiled in a study of T cell repertoires in cytomegalovirus infection. Study in general: CMV epitopes in the study were HLA-C-restricted (recently identified) and HLA-B-restricted (well studied). The study's findings and limits: The response measured ex vivo was dominated by TCR beta clonotypes (HLA-C-restricted and CMV-specific).

Using its own MiXCR run on the reads, TCRdb lists one record per CDR3 protein. The data contain about 120,000 distinct CDR3 sequences, around 31% of them seen just once; the ten biggest clones take up 40% to 45%. The CDR3 is 15 amino acids. Germline V CDR1 and CDR2: LGHNA, YNFKEQ. The V gene lost 4 bases and the J gene lost 3 bases, with 16 bases spanning the gap. This clonotype was counted between two and nine times. Its antigen remains unknown. Sequencing used CD8+ T cells from cultured PBMCs, obtained from culture after CMV antigen stimulation. This clonotype was obtained from a human donor in good health (CMV status not recorded). Some clones in this sample may be carry-over from other donors' samples. The V gene is TRBV4-2, the J gene TRBJ2-7, with D perhaps matching TRBD1 or TRBD2 (6 bases each). This CDR3 reads CASSLLPGANYEQYF. The CDR3 coding sequence is TGTGCCAGCAGCCTTCTCCCGGGGGCTAACTACGAGCAGTACTTC.